The T cell receptor beta chain under discussion was sequenced for a study of T-cell memory formation after mild COVID-19. This clonotype came up many times. CDR1 is SGHTA, CDR2 FQGNSA, per germline. V lost 4 bases, J lost 9 bases, and 16 bases lay in between. The CDR3 is made up of 14 amino acids. MiXCR was run by TCRdb on the 5' RACE reads, yielding one entry per CDR3 protein. The sample has around 190,000 distinct CDR3 sequences, approximately 17% seen once. Source material: PBMCs or a T cell subset sorted from them (not recorded which). The gene calls are TRBV7-2 and TRBJ1-5, with D unresolved. This sequence originates from a man between 18 and 29 years old who had mild COVID-19 (a few samples of this study predate the infection). Cell type and time point are not known. The CDR3 DNA reads TGTGCCAGCAGCTCCCCAAACAGCTTACTGCCCCAGCATTTT. Translation gives CASSSPNSLLPQHF. Filled out from reference TRBV7-2 and TRBJ1-5, the complete variable domain reads GAGVSQSPSNKVTEKGKDVELRCDPISGHTALYWYRQSLGQGLEFLIYFQGNSAPDKSGLPSDRFSAERTGGSVSTLTIQRTQQEDSAVYLCASSSPNSLLPQHFGDGTRLSIL.